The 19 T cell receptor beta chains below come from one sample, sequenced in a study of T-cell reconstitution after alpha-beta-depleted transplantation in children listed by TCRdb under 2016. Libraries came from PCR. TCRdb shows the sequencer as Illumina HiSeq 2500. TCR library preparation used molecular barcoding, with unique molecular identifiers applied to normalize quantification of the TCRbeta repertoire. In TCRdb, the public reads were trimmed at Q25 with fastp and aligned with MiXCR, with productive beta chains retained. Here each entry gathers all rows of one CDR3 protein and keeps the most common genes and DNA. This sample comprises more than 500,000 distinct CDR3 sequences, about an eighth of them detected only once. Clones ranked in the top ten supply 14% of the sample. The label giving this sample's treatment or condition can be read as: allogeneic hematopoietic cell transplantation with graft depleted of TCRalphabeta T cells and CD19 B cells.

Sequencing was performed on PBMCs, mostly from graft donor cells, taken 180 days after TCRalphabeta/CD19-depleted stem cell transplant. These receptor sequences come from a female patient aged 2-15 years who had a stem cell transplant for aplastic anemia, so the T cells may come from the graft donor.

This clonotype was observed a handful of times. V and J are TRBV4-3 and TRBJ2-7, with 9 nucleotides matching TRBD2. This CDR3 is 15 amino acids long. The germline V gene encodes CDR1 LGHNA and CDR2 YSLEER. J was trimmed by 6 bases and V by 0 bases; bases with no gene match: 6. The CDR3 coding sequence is TGCGCCAGCAGCCAAGAGGTAGCGGGAGTAGCCGAGCAGTACTTC. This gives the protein CASSQEVAGVAEQYF.

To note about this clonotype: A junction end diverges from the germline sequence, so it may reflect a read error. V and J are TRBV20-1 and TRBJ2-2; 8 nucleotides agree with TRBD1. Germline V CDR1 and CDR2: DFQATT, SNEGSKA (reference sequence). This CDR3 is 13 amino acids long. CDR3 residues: CSAIGQGTEELFF. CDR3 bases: TGCAGTGCTATTGGACAGGGCACCGAGGAGCTGTTTTTT.

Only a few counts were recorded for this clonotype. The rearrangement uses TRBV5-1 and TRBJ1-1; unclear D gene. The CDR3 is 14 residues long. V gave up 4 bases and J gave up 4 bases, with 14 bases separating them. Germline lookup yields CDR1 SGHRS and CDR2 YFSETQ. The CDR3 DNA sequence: TGCGCCAGCAGCGGACCACCTTTGAGCACTGAAGCTTTCTTT. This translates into CASSGPPLSTEAFF.

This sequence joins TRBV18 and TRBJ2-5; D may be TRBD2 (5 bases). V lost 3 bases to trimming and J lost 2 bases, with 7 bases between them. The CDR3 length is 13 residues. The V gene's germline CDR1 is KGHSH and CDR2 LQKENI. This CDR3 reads CASSPWTQETQYF. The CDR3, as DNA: TGTGCCAGCTCACCGTGGACTCAAGAGACCCAGTACTTC.

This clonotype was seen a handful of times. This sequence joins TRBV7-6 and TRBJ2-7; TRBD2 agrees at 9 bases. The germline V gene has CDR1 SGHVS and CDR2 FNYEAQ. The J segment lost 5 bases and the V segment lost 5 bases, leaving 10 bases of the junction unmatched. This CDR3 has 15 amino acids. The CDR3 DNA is TGTGCCAGCAGCCTAGGGACTAGCTGGGGCGACGAGCAGTACGTC. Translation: CASSLGTSWGDEQYV.

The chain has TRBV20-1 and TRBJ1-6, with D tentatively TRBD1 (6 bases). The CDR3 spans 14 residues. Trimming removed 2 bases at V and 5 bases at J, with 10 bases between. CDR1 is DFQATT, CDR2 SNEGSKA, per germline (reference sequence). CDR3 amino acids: CSARSDSDNSPLHF. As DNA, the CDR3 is TGCAGTGCTAGATCGGACAGTGATAATTCACCCCTCCACTTT.

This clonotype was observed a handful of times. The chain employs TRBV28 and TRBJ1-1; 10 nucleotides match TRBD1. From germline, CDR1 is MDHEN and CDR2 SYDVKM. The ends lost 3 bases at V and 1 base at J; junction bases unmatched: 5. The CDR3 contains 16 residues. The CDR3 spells CASSFPGQGTNTEAFF. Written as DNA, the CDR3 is TGTGCCAGCAGTTTCCCGGGACAGGGGACGAACACTGAAGCTTTCTTT.

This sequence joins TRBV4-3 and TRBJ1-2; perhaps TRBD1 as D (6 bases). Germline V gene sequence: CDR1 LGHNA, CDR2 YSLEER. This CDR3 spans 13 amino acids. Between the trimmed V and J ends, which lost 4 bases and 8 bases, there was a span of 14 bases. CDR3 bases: TGCGCCAGCAGCCCAGGGGAGGCCCGCGGCTACACCTTC. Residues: CASSPGEARGYTF.

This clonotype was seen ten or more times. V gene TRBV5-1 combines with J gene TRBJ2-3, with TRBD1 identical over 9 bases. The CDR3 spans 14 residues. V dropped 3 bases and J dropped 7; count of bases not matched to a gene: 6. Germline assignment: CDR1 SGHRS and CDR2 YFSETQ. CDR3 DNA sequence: TGCGCCAGCAGCTCCGCGGGACAGGGCAATACGCAGTATTTT. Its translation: CASSSAGQGNTQYF.

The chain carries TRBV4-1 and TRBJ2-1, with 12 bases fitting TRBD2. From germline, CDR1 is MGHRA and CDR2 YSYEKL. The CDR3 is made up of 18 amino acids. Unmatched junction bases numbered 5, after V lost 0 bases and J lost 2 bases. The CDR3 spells CASSQESWTSGTYNEQFF. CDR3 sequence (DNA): TGCGCCAGCAGCCAAGAAAGTTGGACTAGCGGGACCTACAATGAGCAGTTCTTC.

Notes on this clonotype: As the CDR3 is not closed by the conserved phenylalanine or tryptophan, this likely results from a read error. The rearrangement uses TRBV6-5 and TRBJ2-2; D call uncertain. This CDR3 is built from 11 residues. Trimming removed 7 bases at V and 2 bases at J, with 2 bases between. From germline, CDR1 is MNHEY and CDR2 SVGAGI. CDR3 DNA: TGTGCCAGCACCAACACCGGGGAGCTGTTTTTG. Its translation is CASTNTGELFL.

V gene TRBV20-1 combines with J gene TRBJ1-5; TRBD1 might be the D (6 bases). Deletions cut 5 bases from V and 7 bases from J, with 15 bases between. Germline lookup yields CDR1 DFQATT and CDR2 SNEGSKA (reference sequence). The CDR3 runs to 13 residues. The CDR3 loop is CSAGGRMGQPQHF. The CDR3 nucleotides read TGCAGTGCTGGGGGCAGGATGGGGCAGCCCCAGCATTTT.

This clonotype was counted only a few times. Written as DNA, the CDR3 is TGTGCCATCAGTGCTAGAGGACTAGCGGCCTCCTACGAGCAGTACTTC. Its translation: CAISARGLAASYEQYF. The chain uses TRBV10-3 and TRBJ2-7; the match to TRBD2 covers 10 bases. The CDR3 covers 16 residues. Losses at the gene ends were 4 bases for V and 0 bases for J; bases not matched to a gene: 6. Germline values: CDR1 ENHRY, CDR2 SYGVKD.

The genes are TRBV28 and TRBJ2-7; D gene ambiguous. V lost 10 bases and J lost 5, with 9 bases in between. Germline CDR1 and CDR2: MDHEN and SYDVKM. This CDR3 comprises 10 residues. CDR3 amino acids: CAIGNDEQYF. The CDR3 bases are TGTGCCATAGGGAACGACGAGCAGTACTTC.

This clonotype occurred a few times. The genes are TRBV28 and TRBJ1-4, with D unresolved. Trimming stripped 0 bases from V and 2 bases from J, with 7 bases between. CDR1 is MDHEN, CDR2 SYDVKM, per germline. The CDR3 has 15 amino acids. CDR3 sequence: CASSLWGITNEKLFF. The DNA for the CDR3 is TGTGCCAGCAGTTTATGGGGGATCACTAATGAAAAACTGTTTTTT.

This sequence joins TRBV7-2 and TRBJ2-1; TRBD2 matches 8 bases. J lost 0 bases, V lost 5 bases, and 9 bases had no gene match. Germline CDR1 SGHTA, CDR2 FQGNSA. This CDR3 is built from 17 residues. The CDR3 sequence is CASSQTGTRSSYNEQFF. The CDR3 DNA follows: TGTGCCAGCAGCCAGACCGGGACTAGGAGCTCCTACAATGAGCAGTTCTTC.

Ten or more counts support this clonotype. The CDR3 DNA reads TGCGCCAGCAGCCAAGATCTTCCAGGGATCTCCCCGACAAATGAAAAACTGTTTTTT. Encoded protein: CASSQDLPGISPTNEKLFF. The chain carries TRBV4-3 and TRBJ1-4; possibly TRBD1 for D (5 bases). V was cut by 0 bases and J by 5 bases, with 22 bases left in between. This CDR3 has 19 amino acids. Germline V lookup: CDR1 LGHNA, CDR2 YSLEER.

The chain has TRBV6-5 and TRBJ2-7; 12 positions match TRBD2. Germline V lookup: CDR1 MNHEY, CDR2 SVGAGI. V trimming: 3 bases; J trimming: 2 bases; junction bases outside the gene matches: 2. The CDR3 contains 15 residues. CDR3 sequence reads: CASSYWTSGAYEQYF. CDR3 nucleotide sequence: TGTGCCAGCAGTTATTGGACTAGCGGGGCCTACGAGCAGTACTTC.

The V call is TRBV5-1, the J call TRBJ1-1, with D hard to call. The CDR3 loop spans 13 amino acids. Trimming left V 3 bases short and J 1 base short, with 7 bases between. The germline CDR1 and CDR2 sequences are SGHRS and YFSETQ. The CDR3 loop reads CASSSASNTEAFF. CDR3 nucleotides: TGCGCCAGCAGCTCGGCTTCGAACACTGAAGCTTTCTTT. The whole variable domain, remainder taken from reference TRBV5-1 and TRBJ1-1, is KAGVTQTPRYLIKTRGQQVTLSCSPISGHRSVSWYQQTPGQGLQFLFEYFSETQRNKGNFPGRFSGRQFSNSRSEMNVSTLELGDSALYLCASSSASNTEAFFGQGTRLTVV.